The 3 T cell receptor beta chains below come from one sample, sequenced in a study of molecular identifiers for immune sequencing clone quantification. TCRdb used MiXCR to reprocess the PCR reads, holding one entry per CDR3 protein. The data contain some 590,000 distinct CDR3 sequences, roughly 23% of them singletons. The specimen was naive CD8+ T cells from blood, with Jurkat cell RNA spiked in. Noted subset: FACS-sorted CD8+CD4-CCR7+CD45RA+ naive T cells. These receptors were taken from a human donor in good health. Some libraries in this study had Jurkat cell RNA spiked in.

In its sample, this clonotype was seen a few times. V usage is TRBV19 and J usage is TRBJ1-5, with TRBD1 as a possible D gene (6 bases). The CDR3 runs 16 residues. Germline values: CDR1 LNHDA, CDR2 SQIVND (reference sequence). With 4 bases removed from V and 1 base from J, the gap between germline ends came to 14 bases. The CDR3 is CASSNPVGGSNQPQHF. The CDR3 nucleotides are TGTGCCAGTAGTAATCCCGTAGGGGGGAGCAATCAGCCCCAGCATTTT.

This clonotype was detected only a few times. A much larger clone differs by one base, so this may be a read error. The rearrangement links TRBV7-9 to TRBJ1-1, with 8 bases aligning to TRBD1. Unmatched junction bases numbered 13, after V lost 5 bases and J lost 5 bases. This CDR3 is built from 16 residues. Per the germline V gene, CDR1 is SEHNR and CDR2 is FQNEAQ (reference sequence). CDR3 DNA: TGTGCCAGCAGCCCCACGGCAGGGGGCCGTGCAACTGAAGCTTTCTTT. Amino acid sequence: CASSPTAGGRATEAFF.

With respect to this clonotype: This may arise from a read error, as a much more abundant clone is one base away. This chain connects TRBV20-1 to TRBJ2-7; weak D call: TRBD2 (6 bases). The length of the CDR3 is 13 residues. Germline V gene data show CDR1 as DFQATT and CDR2 as SNEGSKA (reference sequence). V gave up 5 bases and J gave up 4 bases, with 15 bases separating them. CDR3 sequence: CSAQSLGGYEQYF. The CDR3 DNA follows: TGCAGTGCTCAGAGCCTCGGAGGGTACGAGCAGTACTTC.